Following are 15 T cell receptor beta chains from one sample sequenced in a study of long-term antiretroviral therapy in people with HIV (dated by TCRdb to between 2021 and 2024). The immunoSEQ hsTCRB v3.0 assay was used at survey level resolution to sequence the TRB variable region. Held by TCRdb, this immuneACCESS table contains in-frame sequences only and omits some clones. Under half of the omission traces to an unresolved V gene where checked; the cause of the rest is unknown. The sample yields 30,000 to 50,000 clones; 85% to 90% were counted once. Of the sample, approximately 5.3% falls within the top ten clones. The sequenced sample was unsorted PBMCs, obtained 3.1 years after starting antiretroviral therapy. The origin of the receptors is a woman aged 45-65 years with HIV.

The V gene is TRBV5-1, the J gene TRBJ2-1; the D gene is possibly TRBD2 (5 bases). This CDR3 has 16 amino acids. The V gene's germline CDR1 is SGHRS and CDR2 YFSETQ. Trimming stripped 4 bases from V and 6 bases from J, with 20 bases between. CDR3 sequence: CASSPLSMSGSNEQFF. The CDR3 DNA sequence: TGCGCCAGCAGCCCCCTAAGTATGTCGGGGAGCAATGAGCAGTTCTTC.

V usage is TRBV5-1 and J usage is TRBJ2-5, with D maybe TRBD2 (5 bases). Looked up from germline, CDR1 is SGHRS and CDR2 is YFSETQ. V was clipped by 2 bases and J by 2 bases, with 10 bases between them. CDR3 length: 14 residues. CDR3 bases: TGCGCCAGCAGCTTAGGCGGGCGACAAGAGACCCAGTACTTC. Translation gives CASSLGGRQETQYF.

The chain joins TRBV10-3 to TRBJ2-7; 10 bases map to TRBD1. The V gene end was trimmed by 8 bases and the J gene end by 6 bases; junction bases not matched to a gene: 7. Germline lookup yields CDR1 ENHRY and CDR2 SYGVKD. The CDR3 is made up of 13 amino acids. CDR3 region: CAISDRGEREQYF. The CDR3 nucleotides are TGTGCCATCTCGGACAGGGGGGAACGCGAGCAGTACTTC.

This chain connects TRBV11-2 to TRBJ1-2; D possibly corresponds to TRBD1 (6 bases). Trimming pared 7 bases from V and 2 bases from J, leaving 11 bases between. Per germline, CDR1 SGHAT and CDR2 FQNNGV. The CDR3 loop spans 13 amino acids. CDR3 residues: CASTLTGNYGYTF. The DNA of the CDR3 is TGTGCCAGCACACTAACAGGGAACTATGGCTACACCTTC.

This chain uses TRBV9 with TRBJ1-6; TRBD1 might be the D (5 bases). This CDR3 contains 15 residues. Germline lookup yields CDR1 SGDLS and CDR2 YYNGEE. Trimming removed 0 bases from V and 8 bases from J, with 12 bases in between. The CDR3 region has the DNA TGTGCCAGCAGCGTAGCCCAGGGAAGGGATTCACCCCTCCACTTT. Amino acids: CASSVAQGRDSPLHF.

This rearrangement joins TRBV5-1 to TRBJ2-1, with 7 nucleotides matching TRBD2. V was pared by 4 bases and J by 5 bases, with 12 bases of the junction left unmatched. From germline, CDR1 is SGHRS and CDR2 YFSETQ. The CDR3 contains 16 residues. CDR3 sequence (DNA): TGCGCCAGCAGCAGACAGCCGGGACTACCTAACAATGAGCAGTTCTTC. Translating gives CASSRQPGLPNNEQFF.

The CDR3 sequence: CASSTTSGGYNEQFF. Here the CDR3 DNA reads TGTGCCAGCAGTACAACTAGCGGGGGTTACAATGAGCAGTTCTTC. The chain links TRBV7-9 to TRBJ2-1, with 11 bases that match TRBD2. With V trimmed by 6 bases and J by 4 bases, 5 bases remained unmatched. This CDR3 has 15 residues. Looked up from germline, CDR1 is SEHNR and CDR2 is FQNEAQ (reference sequence). Supplemented by reference TRBV7-9 and TRBJ2-1, the full variable domain reads DTGVSQNPRHKITKRGQNVTFRCDPISEHNRLYWYRQTLGQGPEFLTYFQNEAQLEKSRLLSDRFSAERPKGSFSTLEIQRTEQGDSAMYLCASSTTSGGYNEQFFGPGTRLTVL.

This clone was recorded only once. The gene calls are TRBV2 and TRBJ2-5; no firm D call. The DNA end is a closer match to TRBJ2-7, so the J assignment may be wrong. CDR3 length: 14 residues. Germline V gene sequence: CDR1 SNHLY, CDR2 FYNNEI. The CDR3 protein is CASTRQLSSYEQYF. The CDR3 DNA reads as TGTGCCAGCACGAGGCAGCTATCAAGCTACGAGCAGTACTTC.

The chain combines TRBV5-8 with TRBJ1-6, with 9 bases identical to TRBD1. Germline-derived CDR1 and CDR2 are SGHTS and YDEGEE. V gave up 6 bases and J gave up 6 bases; unmatched junction bases: 4. CDR3 length: 14 residues. The CDR3 nucleotides read TGTGCCAGCAACGGGACAGGGAGTAATTCACCCCTCCACTTT. Residues: CASNGTGSNSPLHF. The full variable domain, with the rest looked up from reference TRBV5-8 and TRBJ1-6, is EAGVTQSPTHLIKTRGQQATLRCSPISGHTSVYWYQQALGLGLQFLLWYDEGEERNRGNFPPRFSGRQFPNYSSELNVNALELEDSALYLCASNGTGSNSPLHFGNGTRLTVT.

V is TRBV5-6 and J is TRBJ1-6; perhaps TRBD1 as D (5 bases). The CDR3 has 16 residues. Per the germline V gene, CDR1 is SGHDT and CDR2 is YYEEEE. V lost 0 bases and J lost 10, with 17 bases in between. The DNA of the CDR3 is TGTGCCAGCAGCTTGGAAATCGGGCAGGGTCTCTCACCCCTCCACTTT. Its translation is CASSLEIGQGLSPLHF.

The chain employs TRBV7-9 and TRBJ2-5, with D perhaps TRBD1 (5 bases). Germline V lookup: CDR1 SEHNR, CDR2 FQNEAQ (reference sequence). This CDR3 has 15 residues. Trimming pared 3 bases from V and 2 bases from J, leaving 13 bases between. In DNA, the CDR3 is TGTGCCAGCAGCTTGGGGCCGGGCACACAAGAGACCCAGTACTTC. The encoded protein is CASSLGPGTQETQYF.

This sequence joins TRBV10-1 and TRBJ2-5; 13 bases are shared with TRBD2. The CDR3 spans 15 residues. In germline, CDR1 is WNHNN, CDR2 SYGVQD (reference sequence). After removal of 4 bases from V and 11 bases from J, the junction contained 10 bases not matched to a gene. DNA of the CDR3: TGCGCCAGCAGTGCCGGACTAGCGGGGGAGGAAGAGCAGTACTTC. Translation gives CASSAGLAGEEEQYF.

The V and J genes are TRBV5-1 and TRBJ2-1, with 9 positions matching TRBD2. The CDR3 runs to 16 residues. Per germline, CDR1 SGHRS and CDR2 YFSETQ. Trimming cost V 0 bases and J 4 bases; bases outside gene matches: 5. CDR3 amino acids: CASSLVGSGGYNEQFF. Here the CDR3 DNA reads TGCGCCAGCAGCTTGGTGGGTAGCGGGGGATACAATGAGCAGTTCTTC.

The count of this clone is one. The gene calls are TRBV2 and TRBJ1-1; D remains unclear. Germline values: CDR1 SNHLY, CDR2 FYNNEI. The CDR3 length is 15 residues. V was cut by 6 bases and J by 1 base, with 15 bases left in between. CDR3 sequence: CASSVESAKNTEAFF. CDR3 in DNA: TGTGCCAGCAGCGTCGAATCCGCCAAGAACACTGAAGCTTTCTTT.

The gene calls are TRBV5-1 and TRBJ1-3; D remains ambiguous. This CDR3 comprises 14 residues. Per the germline V gene, CDR1 is SGHRS and CDR2 is YFSETQ. V lost 4 bases and J 0 bases, leaving 8 bases between the germline ends. CDR3 bases: TGCGCCAGCAGCCCTTATAGCTCTGGAAACACCATATATTTT. Translating gives CASSPYSSGNTIYF.